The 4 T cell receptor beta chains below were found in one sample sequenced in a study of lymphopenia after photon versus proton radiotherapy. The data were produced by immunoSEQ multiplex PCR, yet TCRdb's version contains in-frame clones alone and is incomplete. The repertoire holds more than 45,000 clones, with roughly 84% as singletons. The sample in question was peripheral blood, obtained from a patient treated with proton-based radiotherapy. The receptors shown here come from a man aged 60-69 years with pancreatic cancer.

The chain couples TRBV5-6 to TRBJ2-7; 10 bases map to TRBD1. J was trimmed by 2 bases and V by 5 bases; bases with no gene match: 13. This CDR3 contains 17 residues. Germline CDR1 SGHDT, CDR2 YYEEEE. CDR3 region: CASRPDRGALPTYEQYF. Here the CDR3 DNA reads TGTGCCAGCAGACCGGACAGGGGGGCGCTTCCGACCTACGAGCAGTACTTC.

This chain's CDR3 is CASSLEGLAGDRSYEQYF. The CDR3 nucleotides are TGTGCCAGCAGCCTGGAGGGACTAGCGGGAGATCGATCCTACGAGCAGTACTTC. The chain uses TRBV28 and TRBJ2-7, with 14 positions matching TRBD2. Germline V gives CDR1 MDHEN, CDR2 SYDVKM. There are 18 residues in the CDR3. The V segment lost 6 bases and the J segment 1 base; nucleotides outside the gene matches: 11.

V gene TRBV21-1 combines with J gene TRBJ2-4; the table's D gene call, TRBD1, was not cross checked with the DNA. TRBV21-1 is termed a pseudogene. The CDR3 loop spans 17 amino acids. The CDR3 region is CASSKVQGQGAKNIQYF. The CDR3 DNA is TGTGCCAGCAGCAAAGTCCAGGGACAGGGGGCTAAAAACATTCAGTACTTC.

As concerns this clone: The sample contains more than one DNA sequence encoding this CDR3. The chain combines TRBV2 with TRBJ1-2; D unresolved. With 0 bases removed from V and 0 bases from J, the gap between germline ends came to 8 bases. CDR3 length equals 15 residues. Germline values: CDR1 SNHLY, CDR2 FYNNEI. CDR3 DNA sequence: TGTGCCAGCAGTGAAGCCGCTAACCCTAACTATGGCTACACCTTC. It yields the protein CASSEAANPNYGYTF.